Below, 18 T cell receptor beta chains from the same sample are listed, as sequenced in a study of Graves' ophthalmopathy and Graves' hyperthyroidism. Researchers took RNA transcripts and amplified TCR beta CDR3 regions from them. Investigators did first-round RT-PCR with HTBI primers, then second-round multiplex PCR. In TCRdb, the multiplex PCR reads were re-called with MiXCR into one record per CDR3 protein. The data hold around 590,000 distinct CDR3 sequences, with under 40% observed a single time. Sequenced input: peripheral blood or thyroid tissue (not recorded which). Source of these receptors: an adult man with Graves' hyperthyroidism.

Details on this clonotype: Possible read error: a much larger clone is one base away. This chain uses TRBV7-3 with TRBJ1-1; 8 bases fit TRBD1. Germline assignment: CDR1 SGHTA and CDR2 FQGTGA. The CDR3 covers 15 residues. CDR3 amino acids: CASSLAGGSNTEASF. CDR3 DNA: TGTGCCAGCAGCTTAGCAGGGGGCTCGAACACTGAAGCTTCCTTT. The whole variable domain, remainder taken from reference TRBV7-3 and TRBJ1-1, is GAGVSQTPSNKVTEKGKYVELRCDPISGHTALYWYRQSLGQGPEFLIYFQGTGAADDSGLPNDRFFAVRPEGSVSTLKIQRTERGDSAVYLCASSLAGGSNTEASFGQGTRLTVV.

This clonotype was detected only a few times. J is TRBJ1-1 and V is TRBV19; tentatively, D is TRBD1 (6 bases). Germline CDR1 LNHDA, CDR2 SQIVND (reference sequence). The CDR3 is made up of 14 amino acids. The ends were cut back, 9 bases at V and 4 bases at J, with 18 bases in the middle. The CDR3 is CASSPGGRGTEAFF. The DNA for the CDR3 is TGTGCCAGCTCACCTGGGGGGCGCGGCACTGAAGCTTTCTTT.

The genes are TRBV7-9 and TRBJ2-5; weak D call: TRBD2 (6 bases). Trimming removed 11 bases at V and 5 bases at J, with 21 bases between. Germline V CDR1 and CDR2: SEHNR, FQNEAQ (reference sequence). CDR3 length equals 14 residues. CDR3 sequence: CACSLVREVETQYF. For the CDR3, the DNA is TGTGCCTGTAGCTTAGTGAGGGAGGTGGAGACCCAGTACTTC.

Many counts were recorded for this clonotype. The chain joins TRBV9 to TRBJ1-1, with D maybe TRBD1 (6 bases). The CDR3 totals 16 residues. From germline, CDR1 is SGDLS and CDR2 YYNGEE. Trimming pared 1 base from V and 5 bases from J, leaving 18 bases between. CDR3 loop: CASSVNAGAALTEAFF. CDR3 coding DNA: TGTGCCAGCAGCGTAAACGCAGGGGCCGCGCTGACTGAAGCTTTCTTT. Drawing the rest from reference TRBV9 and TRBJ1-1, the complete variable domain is DSGVTQTPKHLITATGQRVTLRCSPRSGDLSVYWYQQSLDQGLQFLIQYYNGEERAKGNILERFSAQQFPDLHSELNLSSLELGDSALYFCASSVNAGAALTEAFFGQGTRLTVV.

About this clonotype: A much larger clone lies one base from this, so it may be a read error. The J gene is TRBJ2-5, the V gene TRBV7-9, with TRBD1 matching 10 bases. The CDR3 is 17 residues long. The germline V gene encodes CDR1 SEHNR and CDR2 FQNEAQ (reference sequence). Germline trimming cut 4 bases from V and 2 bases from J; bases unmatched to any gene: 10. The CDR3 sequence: CASSSPKEDRGQETQYF. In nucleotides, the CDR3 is TGTGCCAGCAGCTCCCCTAAGGAGGACAGGGGGCAAGAGACCCAGTACTTC.

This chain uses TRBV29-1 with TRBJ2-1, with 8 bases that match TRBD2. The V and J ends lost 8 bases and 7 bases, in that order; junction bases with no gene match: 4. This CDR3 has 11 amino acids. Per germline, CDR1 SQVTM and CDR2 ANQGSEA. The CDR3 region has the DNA TGCAGCTCGCCGGGGGGGAATGAGCAGTTCTTC. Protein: CSSPGGNEQFF.

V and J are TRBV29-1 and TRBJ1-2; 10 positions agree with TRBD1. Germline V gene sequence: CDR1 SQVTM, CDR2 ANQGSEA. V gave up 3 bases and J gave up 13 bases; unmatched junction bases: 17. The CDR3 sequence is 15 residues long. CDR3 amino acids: CSVETYRQGAESCTF. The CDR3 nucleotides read TGCAGCGTTGAGACCTACCGACAGGGGGCAGAAAGCTGCACCTTC. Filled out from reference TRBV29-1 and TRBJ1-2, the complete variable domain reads SAVISQKPSRDICQRGTSLTIQCQVDSQVTMMFWYRQQPGQSLTLIATANQGSEATYESGFVIDKFPISRPNLTFSTLTVSNMSPEDSSIYLCSVETYRQGAESCTFGSGTRLTVV.

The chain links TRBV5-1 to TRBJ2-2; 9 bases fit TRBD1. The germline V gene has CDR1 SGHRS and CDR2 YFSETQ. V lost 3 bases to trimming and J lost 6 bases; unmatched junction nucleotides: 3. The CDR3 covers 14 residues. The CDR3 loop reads CASSWDRVAGELFF. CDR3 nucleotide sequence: TGCGCCAGCAGCTGGGACAGGGTAGCCGGGGAGCTGTTTTTT.

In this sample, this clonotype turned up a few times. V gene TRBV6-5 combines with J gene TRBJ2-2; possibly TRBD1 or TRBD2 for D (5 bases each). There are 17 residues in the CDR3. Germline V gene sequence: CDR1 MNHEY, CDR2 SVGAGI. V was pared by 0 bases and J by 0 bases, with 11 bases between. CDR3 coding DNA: TGTGCCAGCAGTTACTCAGCGAGGGGAGCGAACACCGGGGAGCTGTTTTTT. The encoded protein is CASSYSARGANTGELFF.

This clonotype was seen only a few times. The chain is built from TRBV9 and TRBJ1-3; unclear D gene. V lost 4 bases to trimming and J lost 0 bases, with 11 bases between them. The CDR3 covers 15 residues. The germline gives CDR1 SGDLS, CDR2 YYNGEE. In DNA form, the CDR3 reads TGTGCCAGCAGCCAAGGCAGGAGCTCTGGAAACACCATATATTTT. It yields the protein CASSQGRSSGNTIYF. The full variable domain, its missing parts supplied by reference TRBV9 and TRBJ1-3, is DSGVTQTPKHLITATGQRVTLRCSPRSGDLSVYWYQQSLDQGLQFLIQYYNGEERAKGNILERFSAQQFPDLHSELNLSSLELGDSALYFCASSQGRSSGNTIYFGEGSWLTVV.

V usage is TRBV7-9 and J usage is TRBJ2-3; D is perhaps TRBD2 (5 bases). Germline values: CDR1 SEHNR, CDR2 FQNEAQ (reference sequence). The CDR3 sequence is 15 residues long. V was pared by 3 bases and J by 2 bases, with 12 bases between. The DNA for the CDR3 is TGTGCCAGCAGCTTTGGACTGGACTCCACAGATACGCAGTATTTT. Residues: CASSFGLDSTDTQYF. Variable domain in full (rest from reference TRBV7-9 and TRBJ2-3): DTGVSQNPRHKITKRGQNVTFRCDPISEHNRLYWYRQTLGQGPEFLTYFQNEAQLEKSRLLSDRFSAERPKGSFSTLEIQRTEQGDSAMYLCASSFGLDSTDTQYFGPGTRLTVL.

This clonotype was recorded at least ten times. CDR3 sequence reads: CASSLRETAQETQYF. Here the CDR3 DNA reads TGTGCCAGCAGCTTAAGGGAGACAGCACAAGAGACCCAGTACTTC. The chain uses TRBV7-2 and TRBJ2-5; TRBD1 or TRBD2 may be the D gene (5 bases each). This CDR3 spans 15 amino acids. CDR1 is SGHTA, CDR2 FQGNSA, per germline. The germline V and J ends were trimmed by 2 bases and 2 bases, with 12 bases remaining between them.

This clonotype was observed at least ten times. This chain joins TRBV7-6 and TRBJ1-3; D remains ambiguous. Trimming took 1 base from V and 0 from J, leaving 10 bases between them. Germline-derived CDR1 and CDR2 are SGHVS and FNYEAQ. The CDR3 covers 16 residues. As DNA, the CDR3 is TGTGCCAGCAGCTTAGAGCTGGGGTACTCTGGAAACACCATATATTTT. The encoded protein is CASSLELGYSGNTIYF.

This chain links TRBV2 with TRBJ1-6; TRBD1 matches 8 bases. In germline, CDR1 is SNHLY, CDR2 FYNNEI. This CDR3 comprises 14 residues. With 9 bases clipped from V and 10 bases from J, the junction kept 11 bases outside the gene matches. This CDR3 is CASVEQGAGSPLHF. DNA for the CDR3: TGTGCCAGTGTTGAGCAGGGGGCTGGATCACCCCTCCACTTT.

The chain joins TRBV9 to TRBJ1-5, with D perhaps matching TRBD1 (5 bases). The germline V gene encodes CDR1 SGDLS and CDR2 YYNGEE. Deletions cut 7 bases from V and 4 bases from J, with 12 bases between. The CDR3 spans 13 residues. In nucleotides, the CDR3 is TGTGCCAGCGCGGAGGGGATTAATCAGCCCCAGCATTTT. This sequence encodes CASAEGINQPQHF.

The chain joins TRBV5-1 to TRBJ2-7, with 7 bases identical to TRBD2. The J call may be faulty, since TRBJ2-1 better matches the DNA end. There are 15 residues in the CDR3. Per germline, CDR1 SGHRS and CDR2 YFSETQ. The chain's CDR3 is CASSLEGDYDNEQFF. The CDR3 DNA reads TGCGCCAGCAGCTTGGAAGGGGACTACGACAATGAGCAGTTCTTC.

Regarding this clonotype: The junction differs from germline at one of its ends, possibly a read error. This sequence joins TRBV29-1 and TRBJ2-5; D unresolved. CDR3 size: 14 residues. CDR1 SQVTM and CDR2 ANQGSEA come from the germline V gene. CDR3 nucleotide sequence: TGCAGCGTTGCGGCCCCGAACTTACAAGAGACCCGGCACTTC. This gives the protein CSVAAPNLQETRHF. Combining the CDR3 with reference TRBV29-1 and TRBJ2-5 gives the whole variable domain SAVISQKPSRDICQRGTSLTIQCQVDSQVTMMFWYRQQPGQSLTLIATANQGSEATYESGFVIDKFPISRPNLTFSTLTVSNMSPEDSSIYLCSVAAPNLQETRHFGPGTRLLVL.

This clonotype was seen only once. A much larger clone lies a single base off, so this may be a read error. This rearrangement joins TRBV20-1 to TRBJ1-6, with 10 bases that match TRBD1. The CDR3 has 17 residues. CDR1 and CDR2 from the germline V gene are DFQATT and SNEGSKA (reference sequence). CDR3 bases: TGCAGTGCGCGCCTGACAGGGGGCCTAGGAATTAATCCACCCCTCCACTTT. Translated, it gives CSARLTGGLGINPPLHF.